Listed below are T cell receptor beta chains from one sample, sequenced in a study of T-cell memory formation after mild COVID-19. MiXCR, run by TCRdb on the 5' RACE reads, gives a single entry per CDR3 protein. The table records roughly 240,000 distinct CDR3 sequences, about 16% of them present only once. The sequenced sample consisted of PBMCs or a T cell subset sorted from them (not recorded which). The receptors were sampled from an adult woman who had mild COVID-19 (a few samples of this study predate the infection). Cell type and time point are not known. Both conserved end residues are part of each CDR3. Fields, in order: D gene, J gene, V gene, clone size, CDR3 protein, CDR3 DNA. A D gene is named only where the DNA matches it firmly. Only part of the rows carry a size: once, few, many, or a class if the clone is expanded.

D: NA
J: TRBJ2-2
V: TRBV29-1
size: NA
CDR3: CSVRGTGTGELFF
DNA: TGCAGCGTGCGGGGTACAGGGACCGGGGAGCTGTTTTTT

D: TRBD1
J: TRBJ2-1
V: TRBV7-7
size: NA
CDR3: CASSLGTGSNNEQFF
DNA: TGTGCCAGCAGCCTCGGGACAGGGTCAAACAATGAGCAGTTCTTC

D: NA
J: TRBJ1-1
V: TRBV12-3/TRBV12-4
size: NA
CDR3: CASSLSRMTEAFF
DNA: TGTGCCAGCAGTTTATCAAGGATGACTGAAGCTTTCTTT

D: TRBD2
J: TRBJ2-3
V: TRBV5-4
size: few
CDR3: CASRRTSGPSTDTQYF
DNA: TGTGCCAGCAGAAGGACTAGCGGGCCTAGCACAGATACGCAGTATTTT

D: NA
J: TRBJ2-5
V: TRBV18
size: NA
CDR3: CASSPPWGDVTQYF
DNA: TGTGCCAGCTCACCACCGTGGGGGGACGTGACCCAGTACTTC

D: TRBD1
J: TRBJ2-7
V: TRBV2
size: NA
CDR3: CASRGQGANEQYF
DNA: TGTGCCAGCAGAGGACAGGGGGCAAACGAGCAGTACTTC

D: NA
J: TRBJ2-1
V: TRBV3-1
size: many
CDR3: CASSQVANEQFF
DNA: TGTGCCAGCAGCCAAGTGGCCAATGAGCAGTTCTTC

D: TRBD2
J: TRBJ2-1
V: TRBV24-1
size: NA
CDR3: CATSDPPPGGSGEQFF
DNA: TGTGCCACCAGTGACCCCCCCCCGGGGGGGAGCGGTGAGCAGTTCTTC

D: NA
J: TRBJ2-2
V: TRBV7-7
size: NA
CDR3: CASTRGRDTGELFF
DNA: TGTGCCAGCACCAGGGGAAGGGACACCGGGGAGCTGTTTTTT

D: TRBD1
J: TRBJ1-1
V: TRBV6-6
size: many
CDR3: CASSTPDRAATEAFF
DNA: TGTGCCAGCAGTACCCCGGACAGGGCGGCCACTGAAGCTTTCTTT

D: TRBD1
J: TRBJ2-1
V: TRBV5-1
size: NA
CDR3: CASCRDRQLSEQFF
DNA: TGCGCCAGCTGCCGGGACAGGCAATTGTCCGAGCAGTTCTTC

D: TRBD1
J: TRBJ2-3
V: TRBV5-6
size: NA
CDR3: CASSAAGTGGEWTDTQYF
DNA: TGTGCCAGCAGCGCAGCCGGGACAGGGGGCGAGTGGACAGATACGCAGTATTTT

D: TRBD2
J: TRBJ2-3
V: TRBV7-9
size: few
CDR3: CASTIRATSGRWITDTQYF
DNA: TGTGCCAGCACCATACGTGCGACTAGCGGGAGGTGGATTACAGATACGCAGTATTTT

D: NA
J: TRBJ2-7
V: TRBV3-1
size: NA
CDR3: CASSKGGGSYEQYF
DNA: TGTGCCAGCAGCAAAGGCGGCGGATCCTACGAGCAGTACTTC

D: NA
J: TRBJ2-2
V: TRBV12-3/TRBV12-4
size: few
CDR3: CASSFRVVVGSGELFF
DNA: TGTGCCAGCAGCTTCAGGGTGGTAGTAGGCTCCGGGGAGCTGTTTTTT

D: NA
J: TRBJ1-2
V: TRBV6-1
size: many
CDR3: CASSEFGDGYTF
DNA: TGTGCCAGCAGTGAATTCGGGGATGGCTACACCTTC